What follows describes a single TCR beta chain. The CDR3 has 14 residues. Germline CDR1 reads SNHLY; CDR2 reads FYNNEI. V dropped 8 bases and J dropped 5 bases, with 18 bases sitting between them. The data originate from a study of blood T cell repertoires in COVID-19. About the research overall: The samples span acute and convalescent COVID-19 from the United States, Italy and Spain. The cDNA or gDNA used as material had been derived from T cells, B-cell-depleted T cells, or PBMCs.

Authors' analysis steps: For nucleated cells, counts were estimated from reference gene primer amplification. Profiling relied on immunoSEQ multiplex PCR, and the TCRdb table lists in-frame clones only, not all of them. The V and J calls and clone size come from that table; D and trimming were worked out from the DNA. The repertoire includes roughly 140,000 clones, about 90% of them detected once, and 2.3% sits in the top ten. The chain is built from TRBV2 and TRBJ1-2, with a weak D call TRBD1 (6 bases). Sequencing was carried out using peripheral blood. The clonotype originates from a human donor in a cohort sampled during active COVID-19. The CDR3 reads CASAEDRNLYGYTF. The CDR3 DNA follows: TGTGCCAGCGCTGAAGACAGGAATCTATATGGCTACACCTTC.